A selection of T cell receptor beta chains follows, all from one sample in a study of blood T cell repertoires in COVID-19. Using immunoSEQ multiplex PCR, the repertoire was profiled, and TCRdb retains in-frame clones only, with some absent. The table has 300,000 to 400,000 clones, approximately 86% seen once. The sample was peripheral blood. All receptors derive from a woman in her fifties or sixties with COVID-19, enrolled during active disease. Each CDR3 is given with its conserved first and last residue. Fields, in order: J gene, V gene, CDR3 protein.

>TRBJ2-1|TRBV5-6
CASSPRGGALPYNEQFF
>TRBJ2-7|TRBV27
CASSSYYEQYF
>TRBJ1-5|TRBV19
CASTIRPQNLNQPQHF
>TRBJ1-2|TRBV25-1
CASSDLRGPNALWGYTF
>TRBJ1-1|TRBV6-5
CASSYADRYTEAFF
>TRBJ2-2|TRBV18
CASPAAALNTGELFF
>TRBJ2-1|TRBV6-5
CASSYRLANDGNEQFF
>TRBJ2-1|TRBV6-2/TRBV6-3
CASSYLGFTSDEQFF
>TRBJ1-2|TRBV18
CASSLDSYGYTF
>TRBJ2-1|TRBV12-5
CASGLAPGQGYNEQFF
>TRBJ2-1|TRBV19
CASSGGGVYNEQFF
>TRBJ2-1|TRBV27
CASSPSGAYNEQFF
>TRBJ1-2|TRBV28
CATEGARGYTF
>TRBJ2-1|TRBV9
CASSVDPGLADNEQFF
>TRBJ1-1|TRBV7-3
CASSLQGWDTEAFF
>TRBJ2-5|TRBV18
CASSPPASLGWTQYF
>TRBJ1-1|TRBV6-5
CASSSRRENTEAFF
>TRBJ1-1|TRBV30
CAWSVQSRGSAFF
>TRBJ1-2|TRBV6-1
CASSEPWTVGGGYTF
>TRBJ1-2|TRBV7-9
CASSSGTGGNYGYTF
>TRBJ1-4|TRBV11-2
CASSWRVATNEKLFF
>TRBJ2-1|TRBV14
CASSPSYNEQFF
>TRBJ1-2|TRBV12-3/TRBV12-4
CASTTGFGGYTF
>TRBJ1-2|TRBV5-1
CASSAATGVAGYTF
>TRBJ2-3|TRBV3-1/TRBV3-2
CASSPPWGGGYTDTQYF
>TRBJ1-2|TRBV6-1
CASSEGWRDYGYTF
>TRBJ1-1|TRBV9
CASSVQGTNTEAFF
>TRBJ2-2|TRBV30
CAWREAGGRTGELFF
>TRBJ1-5|TRBV6-5
CASSYGWAQPQHF
>TRBJ2-3|TRBV9
CASREGSGGSDTQYF
>TRBJ1-5|TRBV2
CASSGVGGNQPQHF
>TRBJ1-1|TRBV5-1
CASSLLQIPNTEAFF
>TRBJ1-1|TRBV6-5
CASRRQGFTAEAFF
>TRBJ1-1|TRBV29-1
CSAQGTEAFF